This T cell receptor (beta chain) was sequenced in a study of blood T cell repertoires in COVID-19. The wider study: Sources were T cells, B-cell-depleted T cells, or PBMCs; the material itself was cDNA or gDNA.

The protocol was immunoSEQ multiplex PCR, while the TCRdb copy is restricted to in-frame clones and leaves out a portion. The data show around 180,000 clones, with 88% seen just once and roughly 4.7% held by the top ten. Sequenced: peripheral blood. The receptor's source is a human donor in a cohort sampled during active COVID-19.

The CDR3 loop is CASNTGEAYGYTF. In DNA, the CDR3 is TGTGCCAGCAACACAGGGGAGGCCTATGGCTACACCTTC. The chain carries TRBV9 and TRBJ1-2; TRBD1 matches at 7 bases. J lost 4 bases, V lost 6 bases, and 6 bases had no gene match. CDR3 length: 13 residues. Germline V gene lookup returns CDR1 SGDLS and CDR2 YYNGEE.